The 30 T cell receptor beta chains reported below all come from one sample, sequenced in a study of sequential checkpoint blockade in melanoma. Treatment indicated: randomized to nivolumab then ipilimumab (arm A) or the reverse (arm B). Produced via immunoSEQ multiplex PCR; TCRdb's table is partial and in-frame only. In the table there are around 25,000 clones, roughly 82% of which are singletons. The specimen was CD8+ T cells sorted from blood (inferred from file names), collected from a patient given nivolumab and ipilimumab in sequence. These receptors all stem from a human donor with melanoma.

DNA of the CDR3: TGTGCCAGCAGCGGCGCGGACAAAGGAGTGGCTTTCTTT. Protein: CASSGADKGVAFF. The V call is TRBV7-2, the J call TRBJ1-1, with D perhaps TRBD1 (5 bases). Trimming cost V 5 bases and J 11 bases, with 18 bases left between them. The V gene's germline CDR1 is SGHTA and CDR2 FQGNSA. The CDR3 is 13 amino acids.

The CDR3 bases are TGTGCCAGCAGTGAAGCGCGACTCCGAAACAATGAGCAGTTCTTC. Protein: CASSEARLRNNEQFF. V is TRBV2 and J is TRBJ2-1; no reliable D call. The CDR3 sequence is 15 residues long. Trimming stripped 0 bases from V and 5 bases from J, with 11 bases between. The germline V gene encodes CDR1 SNHLY and CDR2 FYNNEI.

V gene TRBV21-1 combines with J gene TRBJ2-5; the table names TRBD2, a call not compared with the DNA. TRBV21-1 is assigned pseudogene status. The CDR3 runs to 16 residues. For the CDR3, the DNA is TGTGCCAGCAGCAAATCCTCGCTGGGTCAGCGGGAGAGCCAGTACTTC. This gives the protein CASSKSSLGQRESQYF.

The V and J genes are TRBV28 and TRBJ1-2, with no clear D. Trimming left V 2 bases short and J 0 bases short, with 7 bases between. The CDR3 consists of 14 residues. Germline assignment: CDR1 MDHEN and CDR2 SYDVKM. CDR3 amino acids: CASSLNGANYGYTF. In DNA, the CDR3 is TGTGCCAGCAGTTTAAACGGAGCTAACTATGGCTACACCTTC.

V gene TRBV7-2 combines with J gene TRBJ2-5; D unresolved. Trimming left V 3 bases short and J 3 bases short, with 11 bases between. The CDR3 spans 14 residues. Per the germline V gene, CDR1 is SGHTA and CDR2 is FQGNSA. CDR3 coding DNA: TGTGCCAGCAGCTTTGGAGCGAATAAAGAGACCCAGTACTTC. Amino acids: CASSFGANKETQYF.

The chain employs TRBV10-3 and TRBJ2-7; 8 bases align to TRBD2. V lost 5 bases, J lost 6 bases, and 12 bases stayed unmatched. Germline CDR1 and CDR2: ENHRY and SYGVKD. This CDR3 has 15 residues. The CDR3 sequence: CAISPLGGERGEQYF. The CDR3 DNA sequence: TGTGCCATCAGTCCCCTCGGGGGGGAAAGGGGCGAGCAGTACTTC.

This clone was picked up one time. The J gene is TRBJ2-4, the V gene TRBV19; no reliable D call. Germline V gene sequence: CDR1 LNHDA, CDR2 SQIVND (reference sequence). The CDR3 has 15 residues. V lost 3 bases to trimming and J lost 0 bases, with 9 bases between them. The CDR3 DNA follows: TGTGCCAGTAGTATCCCAGACTTAGCCAAAAACATTCAGTACTTC. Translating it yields CASSIPDLAKNIQYF.

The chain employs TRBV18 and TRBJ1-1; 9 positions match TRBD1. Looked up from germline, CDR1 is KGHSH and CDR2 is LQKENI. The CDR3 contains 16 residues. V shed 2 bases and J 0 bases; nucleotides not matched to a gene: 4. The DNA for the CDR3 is TGTGCCAGCTCACCAACGACAGGGGGGATGAACACTGAAGCTTTCTTT. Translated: CASSPTTGGMNTEAFF.

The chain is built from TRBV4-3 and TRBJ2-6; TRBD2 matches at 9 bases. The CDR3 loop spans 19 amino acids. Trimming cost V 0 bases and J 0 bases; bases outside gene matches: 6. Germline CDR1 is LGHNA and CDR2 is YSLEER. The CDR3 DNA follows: TGCGCCAGCAGCCAAGAGGATAGCGGGAGATTCTCTGGGGCCAACGTCCTGACTTTC. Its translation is CASSQEDSGRFSGANVLTF.

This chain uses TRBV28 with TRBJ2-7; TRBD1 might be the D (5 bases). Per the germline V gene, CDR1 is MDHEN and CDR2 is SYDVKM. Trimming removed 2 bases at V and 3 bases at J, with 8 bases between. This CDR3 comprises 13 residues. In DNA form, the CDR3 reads TGTGCCAGCAGTTTAAGGCAGGGCTACGAGCAGTACTTC. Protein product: CASSLRQGYEQYF.

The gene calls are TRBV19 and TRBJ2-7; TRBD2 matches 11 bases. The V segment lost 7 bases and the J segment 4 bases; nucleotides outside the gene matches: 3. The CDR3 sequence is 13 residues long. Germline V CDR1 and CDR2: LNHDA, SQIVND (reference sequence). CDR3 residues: CASTGLAVYEQYF. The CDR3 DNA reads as TGTGCCAGTACGGGACTAGCGGTGTACGAGCAGTACTTC.

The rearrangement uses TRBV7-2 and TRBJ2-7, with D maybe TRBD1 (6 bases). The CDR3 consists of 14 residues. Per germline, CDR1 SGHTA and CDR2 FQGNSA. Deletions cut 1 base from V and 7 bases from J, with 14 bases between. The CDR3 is CASSLEQGSVEQYF. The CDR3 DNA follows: TGTGCCAGCAGCTTAGAGCAGGGGAGCGTTGAGCAGTACTTC.

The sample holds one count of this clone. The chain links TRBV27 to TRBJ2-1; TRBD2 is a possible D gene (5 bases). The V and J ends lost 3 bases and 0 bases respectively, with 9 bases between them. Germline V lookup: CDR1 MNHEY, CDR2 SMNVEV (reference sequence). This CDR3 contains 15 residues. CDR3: CASSFRDFSYNEQFF. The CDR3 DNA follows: TGTGCCAGCAGTTTTCGGGATTTCTCCTACAATGAGCAGTTCTTC.

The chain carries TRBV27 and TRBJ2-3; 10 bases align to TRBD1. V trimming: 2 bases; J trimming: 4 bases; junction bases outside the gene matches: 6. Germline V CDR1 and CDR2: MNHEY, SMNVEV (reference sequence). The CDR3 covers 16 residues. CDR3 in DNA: TGTGCCAGCAGTTTACTTCGGACAGGGGGATCAGATACGCAGTATTTT. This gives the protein CASSLLRTGGSDTQYF.

CDR3 region: CASRRQGNTEAFF. For the CDR3, the DNA is TGTGCCAGCAGACGACAGGGGAACACTGAAGCTTTCTTT. The V call is TRBV7-2, the J call TRBJ1-1, with 7 bases identical to TRBD1. The CDR3 covers 13 residues. CDR1 is SGHTA and CDR2 is FQGNSA in the germline V gene. The J segment lost 1 base and the V segment lost 6 bases, leaving 2 bases of the junction unmatched. The full variable domain, in which reference TRBV7-2 and TRBJ1-1 provide the parts outside the CDR3, is GAGVSQSPSNKVTEKGKDVELRCDPISGHTALYWYRQSLGQGLEFLIYFQGNSAPDKSGLPSDRFSAERTGGSVSTLTIQRTQQEDSAVYLCASRRQGNTEAFFGQGTRLTVV.

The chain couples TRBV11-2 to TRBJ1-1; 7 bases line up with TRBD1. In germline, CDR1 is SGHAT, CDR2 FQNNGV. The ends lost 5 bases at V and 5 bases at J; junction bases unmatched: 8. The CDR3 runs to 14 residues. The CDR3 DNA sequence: TGTGCCAGCAGCATTAGACAGGGATTAACTGAAGCTTTCTTT. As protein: CASSIRQGLTEAFF.

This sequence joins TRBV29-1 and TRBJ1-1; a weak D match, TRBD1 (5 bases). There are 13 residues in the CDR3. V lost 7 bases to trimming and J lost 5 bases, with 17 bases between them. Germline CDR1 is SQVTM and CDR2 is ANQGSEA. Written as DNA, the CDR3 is TGCAGCGCCCCCGGAAAGGGGCTAACTGAAGCTTTCTTT. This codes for CSAPGKGLTEAFF.

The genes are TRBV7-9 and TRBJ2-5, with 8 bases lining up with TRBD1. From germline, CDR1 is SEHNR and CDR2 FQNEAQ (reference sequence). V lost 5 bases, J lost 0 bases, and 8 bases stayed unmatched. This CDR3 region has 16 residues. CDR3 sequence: CASSPQGTGNQETQYF. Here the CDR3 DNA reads TGTGCCAGCAGCCCTCAAGGGACAGGCAACCAAGAGACCCAGTACTTC. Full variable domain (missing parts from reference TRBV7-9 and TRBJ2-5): DTGVSQNPRHKITKRGQNVTFRCDPISEHNRLYWYRQTLGQGPEFLTYFQNEAQLEKSRLLSDRFSAERPKGSFSTLEIQRTEQGDSAMYLCASSPQGTGNQETQYFGPGTRLLVL.

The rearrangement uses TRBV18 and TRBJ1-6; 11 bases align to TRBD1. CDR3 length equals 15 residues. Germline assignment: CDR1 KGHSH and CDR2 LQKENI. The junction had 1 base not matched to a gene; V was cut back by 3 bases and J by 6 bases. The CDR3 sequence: CASSPGTGGNSPLHF. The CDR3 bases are TGTGCCAGCTCACCCGGGACAGGGGGTAATTCACCCCTCCACTTT.

CDR3 in DNA: TGTGCCAGCAGCGTAGAGGGGGGCGGCGGGAGGACAGATACGCAGTATTTT. As protein: CASSVEGGGGRTDTQYF. This chain connects TRBV9 to TRBJ2-3, with TRBD2 matching 8 bases. The junction had 9 bases not matched to a gene; V was cut back by 0 bases and J by 3 bases. Germline V gene data show CDR1 as SGDLS and CDR2 as YYNGEE. This CDR3 has 17 amino acids.

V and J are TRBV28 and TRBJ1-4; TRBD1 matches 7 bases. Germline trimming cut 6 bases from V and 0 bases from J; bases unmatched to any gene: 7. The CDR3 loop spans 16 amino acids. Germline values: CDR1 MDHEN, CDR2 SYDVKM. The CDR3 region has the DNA TGTGCCAGCAGCCAGGGACAGCTTACAACTAATGAAAAACTGTTTTTT. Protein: CASSQGQLTTNEKLFF.

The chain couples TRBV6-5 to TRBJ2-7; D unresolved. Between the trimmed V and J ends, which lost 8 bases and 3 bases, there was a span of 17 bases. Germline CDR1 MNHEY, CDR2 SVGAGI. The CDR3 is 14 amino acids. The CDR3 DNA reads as TGTGCCAGCGGTGGTCTGGCAGGAAACTACGAGCAGTACTTC. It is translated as CASGGLAGNYEQYF.

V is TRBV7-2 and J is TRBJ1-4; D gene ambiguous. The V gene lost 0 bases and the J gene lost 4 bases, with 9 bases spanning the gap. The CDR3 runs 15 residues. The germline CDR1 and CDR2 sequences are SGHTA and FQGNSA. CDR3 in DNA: TGTGCCAGCAGCTTAGCCGGCAGCGTTAATGAAAAACTGTTTTTT. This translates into CASSLAGSVNEKLFF.

The CDR3 region has the DNA TGTGCCAGTAGTATCGGGACTAGCGGGAGCGCTGGATACAATGAGCAGTTCTTC. Amino acid sequence: CASSIGTSGSAGYNEQFF. This chain links TRBV19 with TRBJ2-1; 14 bases fit TRBD2. CDR1 and CDR2 from the germline V gene are LNHDA and SQIVND (reference sequence). The junction had 8 bases not matched to a gene; V was cut back by 3 bases and J by 4 bases. The CDR3 sequence is 18 residues long.

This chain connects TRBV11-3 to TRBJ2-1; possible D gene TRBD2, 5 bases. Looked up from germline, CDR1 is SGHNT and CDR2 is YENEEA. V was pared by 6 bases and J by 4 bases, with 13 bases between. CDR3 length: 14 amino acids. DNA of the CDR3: TGTGCCAGCAGTGCTAGCCCGAATTACAATGAGCAGTTCTTC. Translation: CASSASPNYNEQFF.

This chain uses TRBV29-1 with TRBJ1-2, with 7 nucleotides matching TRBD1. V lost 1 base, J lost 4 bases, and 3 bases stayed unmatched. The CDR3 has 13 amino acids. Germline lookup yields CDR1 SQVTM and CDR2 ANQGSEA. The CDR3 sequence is CSVEGDSTYGYTF. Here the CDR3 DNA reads TGCAGCGTTGAAGGGGACAGCACCTATGGCTACACCTTC.

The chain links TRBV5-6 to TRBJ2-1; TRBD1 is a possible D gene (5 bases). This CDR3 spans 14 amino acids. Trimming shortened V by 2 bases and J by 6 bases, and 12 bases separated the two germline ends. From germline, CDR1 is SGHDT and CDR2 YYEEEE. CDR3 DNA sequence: TGTGCCAGCAGCTTATGGCGGACAATCAATGAGCAGTTCTTC. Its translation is CASSLWRTINEQFF.

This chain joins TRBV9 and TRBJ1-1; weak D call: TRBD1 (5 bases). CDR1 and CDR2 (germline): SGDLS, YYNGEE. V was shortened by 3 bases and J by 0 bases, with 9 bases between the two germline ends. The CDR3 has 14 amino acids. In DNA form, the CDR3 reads TGTGCCAGCAGCGCGGACACAATGAACACTGAAGCTTTCTTT. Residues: CASSADTMNTEAFF.

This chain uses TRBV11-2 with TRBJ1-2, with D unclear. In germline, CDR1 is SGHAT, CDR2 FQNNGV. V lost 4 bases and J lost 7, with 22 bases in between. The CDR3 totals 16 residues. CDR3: CASSYAPVVGSGGYTF. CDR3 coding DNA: TGTGCCAGCAGCTACGCCCCAGTCGTAGGGAGTGGTGGCTACACCTTC.

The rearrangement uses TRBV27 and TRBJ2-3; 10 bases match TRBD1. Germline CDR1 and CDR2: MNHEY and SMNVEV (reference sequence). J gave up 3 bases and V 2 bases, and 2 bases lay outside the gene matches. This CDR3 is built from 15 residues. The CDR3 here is CASSLRGQGTDTQYF. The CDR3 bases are TGTGCCAGCAGTTTAAGGGGACAGGGGACAGATACGCAGTATTTT.